This TCR beta chain emerged from a study of T-cell reconstitution after alpha-beta-depleted transplantation in children. Germline-derived CDR1 and CDR2 are MGHRA and YSYEKL. J gave up 6 bases and V 4 bases, and 3 bases lay outside the gene matches. This CDR3 is built from 14 residues. This clonotype was seen repeatedly, ten times or more. What it recognizes is unknown. Findings and caveats of the study: After transplant, high TCRbeta diversity at day 60 in some patients arose from surviving recipient T cells and thymic progenitors. The authors attributed T-cell counts and diversity one year after transplant mostly to newly produced T cells.

Researchers prepared the TCRbeta library using unique molecular identifiers, the study reports. MiXCR was run by TCRdb on the PCR reads, yielding one entry per CDR3 protein. The sample shows roughly 100,000 distinct CDR3 sequences, roughly 7.2% of them seen only once. The rearrangement links TRBV4-1 to TRBJ2-2; 9 bases line up with TRBD1. Material: PBMCs, obtained before TCRalphabeta/CD19-depleted stem cell transplant. The source is a boy younger than 10 with acute lymphoblastic leukemia, due to receive a stem cell transplant. The CDR3 region is CASSPTGGSGELFF. The CDR3 nucleotides read TGCGCCAGCAGCCCTACAGGGGGCTCCGGGGAGCTGTTTTTT.